Many counts were recorded for the clone carrying this T cell receptor (beta chain). Its antigen is as yet unknown. V was clipped by 6 bases and J by 6 bases; unmatched bases: 8. This CDR3 is built from 15 residues. Germline assignment: CDR1 SGHTA and CDR2 FQGTGA. This specimen belongs to a study of T cell repertoires in cytomegalovirus infection. Across the study: Both CMV infection and a matching HLA type were indicated by public TCR beta signatures. Overall study results and limits: HLA-C-restricted CMV-specific TCR beta clonotypes prevailed in the ex vivo response.

Each CDR3 protein is one row after TCRdb ran MiXCR on the reads. This sample carries around 280,000 distinct CDR3 sequences, roughly an eighth of them seen once, and the ten largest clones take around 8.1%. The chain joins TRBV7-3 to TRBJ2-1, with 10 bases aligning to TRBD2. The sequence was collected from a human donor in good health (CMV status not recorded). Some clones in this sample may be carry-over from other donors' samples. Source material: PBMCs. This CDR3 reads CASSYPGLAPNEQFF. CDR3 DNA sequence: TGTGCCAGCAGTTACCCGGGACTAGCGCCCAATGAGCAGTTCTTC.